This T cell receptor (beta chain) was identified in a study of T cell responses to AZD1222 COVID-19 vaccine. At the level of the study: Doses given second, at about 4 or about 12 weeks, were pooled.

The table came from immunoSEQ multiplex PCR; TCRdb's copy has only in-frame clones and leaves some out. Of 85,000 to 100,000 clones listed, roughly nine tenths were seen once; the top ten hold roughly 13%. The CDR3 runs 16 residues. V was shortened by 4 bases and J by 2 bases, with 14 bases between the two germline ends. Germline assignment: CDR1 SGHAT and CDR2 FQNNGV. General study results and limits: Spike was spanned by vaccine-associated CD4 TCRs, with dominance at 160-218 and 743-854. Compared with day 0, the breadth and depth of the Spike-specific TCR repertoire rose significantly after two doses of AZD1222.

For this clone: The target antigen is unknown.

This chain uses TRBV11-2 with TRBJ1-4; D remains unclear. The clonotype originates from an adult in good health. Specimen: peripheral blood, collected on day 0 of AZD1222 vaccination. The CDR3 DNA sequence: TGTGCCAGCAGCTCCCCAGGATTAATCACTAATGAAAAACTGTTTTTT. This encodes CASSSPGLITNEKLFF.